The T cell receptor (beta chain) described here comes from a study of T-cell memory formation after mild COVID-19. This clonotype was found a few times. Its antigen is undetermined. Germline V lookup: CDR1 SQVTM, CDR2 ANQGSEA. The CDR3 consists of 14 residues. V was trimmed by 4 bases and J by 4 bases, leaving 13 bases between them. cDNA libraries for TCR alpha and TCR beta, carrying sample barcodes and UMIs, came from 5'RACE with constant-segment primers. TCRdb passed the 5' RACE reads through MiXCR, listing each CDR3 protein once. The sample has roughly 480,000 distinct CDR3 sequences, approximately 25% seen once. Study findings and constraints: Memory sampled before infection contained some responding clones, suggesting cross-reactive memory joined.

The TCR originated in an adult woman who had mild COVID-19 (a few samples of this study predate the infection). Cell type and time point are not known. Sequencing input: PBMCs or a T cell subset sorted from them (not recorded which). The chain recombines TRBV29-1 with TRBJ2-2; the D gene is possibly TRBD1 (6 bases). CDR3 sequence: CSVARTDFTGELFF. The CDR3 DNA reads TGCAGCGTTGCGAGGACAGACTTCACCGGGGAGCTGTTTTTT.